The clone carrying this T cell receptor (beta chain) was picked up one time. As yet, its antigen is unknown. Assay used: immunoSEQ multiplex PCR; TCRdb lists only in-frame clones, some missing. The sample has some 140,000 clones, 80% to 90% seen once. The V gene end was trimmed by 2 bases and the J gene end by 2 bases; junction bases not matched to a gene: 6. Germline assignment: CDR1 MGHRA and CDR2 YSYEKL. There are 17 residues in the CDR3. These data are taken from a study of T cell responses to AZD1222 COVID-19 vaccine. Study-level points and caveats: Among vaccine-associated CD4 TCRs, coverage spanned spike, with dominance at 160-218 and 743-854. AZD1222 recipients seropositive at baseline numbered only six or seven. Targets within unmutated variant regions were reportedly found for nearly half of spike-specific TCRs. Clonal diversity was possibly underestimated, and white British individuals and females predominated among donors.

The receptor was derived from an adult in good health. Sequencing used peripheral blood, obtained on day 0 of AZD1222 vaccination. The V call is TRBV4-1, the J call TRBJ2-3; the match to TRBD2 covers 11 bases. The CDR3 DNA reads as TGCGCCAGCAGCCAAACCCGACTAGCGGGATACACAGATACGCAGTATTTT. Its protein is CASSQTRLAGYTDTQYF.